This is a list of T cell receptor beta chains from one sample in a study of cytomegalovirus exposure and HLA in healthy donors. Here immunoSEQ multiplex PCR was the method, and the copy in TCRdb shows in-frame clones only, minus some. There are 200,000 to 250,000 clones in the sample; around four fifths occur only once, and roughly 5.4% lies in the top ten. Input material: PBMCs. The origin of the receptors is a woman aged 18 to 35 in good health and CMV-seronegative. CDR3s include the opening cysteine and the closing phenylalanine or tryptophan. D genes are given only for firm matches. Not all rows give a size; the values are once, few, many and, for expanded clones, a class.

abundance	v_gene	d_gene	j_gene	CDR3nt	CDR3aa
NA	TRBV6-5	NA	TRBJ2-7	TGTGCCAGAGCGAACAGAGCTTCCTACGAGCAGTACTTC	CARANRASYEQYF
few	TRBV21-1	NA	TRBJ2-5	TGTGCCAGCAGCAAGTGGGGGTACCAAGAGACCCAGTACTTC	CASSKWGYQETQYF
few	TRBV5-1	NA	TRBJ2-5	TGCGCCAGCAGCTTTGCTGGGGCTGAAGAGGAGACCCAGTACTTC	CASSFAGAEEETQYF
NA	TRBV27	TRBD1	TRBJ1-1	TGTGCCAGCAGTTCCAACCCAGGGGGCACTGAAGCTTTCTTT	CASSSNPGGTEAFF
NA	TRBV14	NA	TRBJ2-1	TGTGCCAGCAGCCAAGAGGTGACCACTACCTACAATGAGCAGTTCTTC	CASSQEVTTTYNEQFF
NA	TRBV5-1	NA	TRBJ2-5	TGCGCCAGCAGCCCGAGGACTAACCCGAGGGGGTCCCAGTACTTC	CASSPRTNPRGSQYF
once	TRBV6-6	NA	TRBJ1-5	TGTGCCAGCACTTCTAACAGGATCAATCAGCCCCAGCATTTT	CASTSNRINQPQHF
NA	TRBV27	TRBD2	TRBJ2-7	TGTGCCAGCAGGGAGCTAGCGGGAGGTGCTAGCCTGGAGCAGTACTTC	CASRELAGGASLEQYF
NA	TRBV5-6	TRBD1	TRBJ2-2	TGTGCCAGCGGAGGGACAGGGTCCGCCGGGGAGCTGTTTTTT	CASGGTGSAGELFF
NA	TRBV19	NA	TRBJ2-4	TGTGCCAGTACCGGAACCAAAAACATTCAGTACTTC	CASTGTKNIQYF
NA	TRBV2	NA	TRBJ1-5	TGTGCCAGCAGTGAGGATAACCAGGGAAGCCAGCCCCAGCATTTT	CASSEDNQGSQPQHF
NA	TRBV18	NA	TRBJ2-2	TGTGCCAGCTCACCTTTTGTGTCATCCGGGGAGCTGTTTTTT	CASSPFVSSGELFF
NA	TRBV25-1	NA	TRBJ2-7	TGTGCCAGCAGTGAACCGGGACCCACCTACGAGCAGTACTTC	CASSEPGPTYEQYF
NA	TRBV5-1	TRBD1	TRBJ2-2	TGCGCCAGCAGCTGGGACAGATCCACCGGGGAGCTGTTTTTT	CASSWDRSTGELFF
NA	TRBV30	NA	TRBJ1-5	TGTGCCTGGACCCCAGGGGGCAATCAGCCCCAGCATTTT	CAWTPGGNQPQHF
NA	TRBV6-5	NA	TRBJ2-1	TGTGCCAGCAGTTACTCGGGGATTGAGCAGTTCTTC	CASSYSGIEQFF
few	TRBV6-1	NA	TRBJ1-5	TGTGCCAGCAGTGATGGGGGGGGCAATCAGCCCCAGCATTTT	CASSDGGGNQPQHF
NA	TRBV30	TRBD1	TRBJ1-1	TGTGCCTGGAGTTCGGGACAGGGGTGGGTTGAAGCTTTCTTT	CAWSSGQGWVEAFF
NA	TRBV2	NA	TRBJ1-2	TGTGCCAGCACCAGGACCGCCCAAGGCTATGGCTACACCTTC	CASTRTAQGYGYTF
NA	TRBV4-1	TRBD1	TRBJ1-1	TGCGCCAGCAGCCAAGAATCGGGACAGCGTACTGAAGCTTTCTTT	CASSQESGQRTEAFF
few	TRBV28	NA	TRBJ1-1	TGTGCCAGCAGTGCCCCGCCCTCGGGAGCTTTCTTT	CASSAPPSGAFF
NA	TRBV4-2	NA	TRBJ2-7	TGTGCCAGCAGCCAAGAGTCACCAGGGCCTTACGAGCAGTACTTC	CASSQESPGPYEQYF
NA	TRBV7-9	NA	TRBJ2-7	TGTGCCAGCAGCACGCCGCGGAGCCACGAGCAGTACTTC	CASSTPRSHEQYF
once	TRBV5-6	TRBD1	TRBJ1-2	TGTGCCAGCAGCGCCAGGGGGACTATCACCTACACCTTC	CASSARGTITYTF
NA	TRBV28	NA	TRBJ1-2	TGTGCCAGCAGTTTGGGGGGACGGAATCTCTATGGCTACACCTTC	CASSLGGRNLYGYTF
NA	TRBV4-1	NA	TRBJ1-2	TGCGCCAGCAGCCAGGGGGGGATGACGGGAGGCTACACCTTC	CASSQGGMTGGYTF
NA	TRBV19	NA	TRBJ1-6	TGTGCCAGTAGTAGCATATATAATTCACCCCTCCACTTT	CASSSIYNSPLHF
NA	TRBV5-6	TRBD1	TRBJ1-2	TGTGCCAGCAGCCCAGACAGGGGGGTTGGCTATGGCTACACCTTC	CASSPDRGVGYGYTF
NA	TRBV5-1	TRBD2	TRBJ2-1	TGCGCCAGCATCTTAATGGCGGGAGGCAGTCGCAATGAGCAGTTCTTC	CASILMAGGSRNEQFF
NA	TRBV6-1	NA	TRBJ1-5	TGTGCCAGCAGTGATTGGGCAACGGACGGTCAGCCCCAGCATTTT	CASSDWATDGQPQHF
once	TRBV7-2	NA	TRBJ1-2	TGTGCCAGCAGCTTAGCAGGGCTAAAGAGCTACACCTTC	CASSLAGLKSYTF
NA	TRBV6-5	NA	TRBJ2-7	TGTGCCAGCAGTTACGACAGACTCTACGAGCAGTACTTC	CASSYDRLYEQYF
many	TRBV30	NA	TRBJ2-7	TGTGCCTGGGCGGAAACAGGGCCCTACGAGCAGTACTTC	CAWAETGPYEQYF
few	TRBV30	TRBD1	TRBJ2-7	TGTGCCTGGACGACAGGGGATTACGAGCAGTACTTC	CAWTTGDYEQYF
once	TRBV7-9	TRBD1	TRBJ1-2	TGTGCCAGCAGCTTAGCAGGGACAGGGAGTAACTATGGCTACACCTTC	CASSLAGTGSNYGYTF
NA	TRBV19	NA	TRBJ1-1	TGTGCCATTGCCGGGGGGCCGGACACTGAAGCTTTCTTT	CAIAGGPDTEAFF
NA	TRBV5-1	NA	TRBJ2-3	TGCGCCAGCAGCTCGGTGGGCACAGATACGCAGTATTTT	CASSSVGTDTQYF
NA	TRBV5-6	TRBD1	TRBJ1-2	TGTGCCAGCAGCTTCGGGACAGGAGTGGGGGGCTACACCTTC	CASSFGTGVGGYTF
NA	TRBV7-8	NA	TRBJ2-3	TGTGCCAGCAGCCAAACAGATACGCAGTATTTT	CASSQTDTQYF
NA	TRBV18	NA	TRBJ2-5	TGTGCCAGCTCACCACAACAAGAGACCCAGTACTTC	CASSPQQETQYF
NA	TRBV18	TRBD1	TRBJ1-3	TGTGCCAGCTCACGGGGGACAGGAGGCTCTGGAAACACCATATATTTT	CASSRGTGGSGNTIYF
NA	TRBV6-1	TRBD2	TRBJ2-7	TGTGCCAGCAGTGAACGACTAGCGGGGGCCTACGAGCAGTACTTC	CASSERLAGAYEQYF
NA	TRBV7-2	NA	TRBJ2-7	TGTGCCAGCAGCTTAGGGCACAGCTACGAGCAGTACTTC	CASSLGHSYEQYF
few	TRBV4-2	TRBD2	TRBJ2-7	TGTGCCAGCAGCCAAAGGGGACTAGCGGGAGGGAAATCCTACGAGCAGTACTTC	CASSQRGLAGGKSYEQYF
once	TRBV7-3	TRBD2	TRBJ2-1	TGTGCCAGCAGCCTGATAGGTAGCGGGGGTGGCGATGAGCAGTTCTTC	CASSLIGSGGGDEQFF
NA	TRBV2	NA	TRBJ2-4	TGTGCCAGCAGTGAGGTTGAAAACATTCAGTACTTC	CASSEVENIQYF
NA	TRBV27	TRBD1	TRBJ2-1	TGTGCCAGCAGTTTTCGGACAGGCAGGAGTGAGCAGTTCTTC	CASSFRTGRSEQFF
once	TRBV29-1	TRBD2	TRBJ2-5	TGCAGCTCGAAGTGGGGGGGGGAGACCCAGTACTTC	CSSKWGGETQYF
few	TRBV29-1	TRBD1	TRBJ2-3	TGCAGCGTGGAGGGGACAGGGACCCCGGATACGCAGTATTTT	CSVEGTGTPDTQYF
NA	TRBV5-1	NA	TRBJ1-5	TGCGCCAGCAGCCCCGACAGTAGTCAGCGGCAGCCCCAGCATTTT	CASSPDSSQRQPQHF
NA	TRBV5-1	NA	TRBJ2-5	TGCGCCAGCAGCTTGGCCAGTAGCTTTTGGGGGGAGACCCAGTACTTC	CASSLASSFWGETQYF